This T cell receptor (beta chain) was sequenced for a study of T-cell reconstitution after alpha-beta-depleted transplantation in children. This clonotype was observed many times. Its antigen is not known. Germline V gene sequence: CDR1 MDHEN, CDR2 SYDVKM. CDR3 length equals 17 residues. Trimming cost V 6 bases and J 3 bases, with 24 bases left between them. General study points: A year post-transplant, T-cell counts and diversity derived mostly from newly produced T cells.

Preparing the TCRbeta library involved the use of unique molecular identifiers. TCRdb re-called the PCR reads through MiXCR, storing one row per CDR3 protein. This sample has 600,000 or so distinct CDR3 sequences, with under 25% found just once. Sample: PBMCs, mostly from graft donor cells, taken 360 days after TCRalphabeta/CD19-depleted stem cell transplant. This TCR derives from a boy in the first two years of life who had a stem cell transplant for acute myeloid leukemia, so the T cells may come from the graft donor. The chain carries TRBV28 and TRBJ2-7; D is possibly TRBD1 (6 bases). This CDR3 is CASSSTQTGPRVYEQYV. CDR3 in DNA: TGTGCCAGCAGCTCTACCCAGACAGGACCCAGAGTCTACGAGCAGTACGTC.